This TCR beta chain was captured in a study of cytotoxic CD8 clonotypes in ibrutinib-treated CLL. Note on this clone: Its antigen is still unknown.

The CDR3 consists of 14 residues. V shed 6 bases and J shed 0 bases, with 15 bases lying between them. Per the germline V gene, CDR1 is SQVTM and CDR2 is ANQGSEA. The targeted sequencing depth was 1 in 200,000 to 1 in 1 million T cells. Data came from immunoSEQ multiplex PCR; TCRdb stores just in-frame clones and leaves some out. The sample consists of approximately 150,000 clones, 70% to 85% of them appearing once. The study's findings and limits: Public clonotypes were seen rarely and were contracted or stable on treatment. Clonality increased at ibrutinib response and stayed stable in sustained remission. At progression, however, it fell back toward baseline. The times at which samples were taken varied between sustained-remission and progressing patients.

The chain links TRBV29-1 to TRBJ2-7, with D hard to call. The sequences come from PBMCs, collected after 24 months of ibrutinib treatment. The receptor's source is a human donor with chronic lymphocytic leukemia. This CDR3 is CSVARSLTSYEQYF. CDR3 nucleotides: TGCAGCGTGGCTAGAAGCCTAACCTCCTACGAGCAGTACTTC.